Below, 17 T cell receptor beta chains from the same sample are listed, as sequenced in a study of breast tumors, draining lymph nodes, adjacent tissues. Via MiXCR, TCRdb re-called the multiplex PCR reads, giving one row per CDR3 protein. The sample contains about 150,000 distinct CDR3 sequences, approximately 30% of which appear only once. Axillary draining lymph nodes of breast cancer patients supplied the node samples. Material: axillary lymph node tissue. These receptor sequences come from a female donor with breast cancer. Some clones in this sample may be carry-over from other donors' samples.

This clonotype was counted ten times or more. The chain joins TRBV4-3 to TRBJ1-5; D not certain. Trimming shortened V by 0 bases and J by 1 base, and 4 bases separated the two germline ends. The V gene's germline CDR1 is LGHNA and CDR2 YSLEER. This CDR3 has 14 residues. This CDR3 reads CASSQDHSNQPQHF. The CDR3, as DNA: TGCGCCAGCAGCCAAGATCACAGCAATCAGCCCCAGCATTTT.

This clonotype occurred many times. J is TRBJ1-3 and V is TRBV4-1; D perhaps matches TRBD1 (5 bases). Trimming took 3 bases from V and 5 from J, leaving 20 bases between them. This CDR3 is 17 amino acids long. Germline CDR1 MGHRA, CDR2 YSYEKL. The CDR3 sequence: CASSHTQGRELRNTIYF. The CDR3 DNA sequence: TGCGCCAGCAGCCACACCCAGGGCAGGGAACTCAGAAACACCATATATTTT.

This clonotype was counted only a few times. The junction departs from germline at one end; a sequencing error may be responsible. DNA for the CDR3: TGTGCCAGCTCTCCACTGGAACAGGGTTATGGCTACACCTTC. The encoded protein is CASSPLEQGYGYTF. This chain joins TRBV18 and TRBJ1-2; possible D gene TRBD1, 6 bases. The CDR3 totals 14 residues. Germline V gene data show CDR1 as KGHSH and CDR2 as LQKENI.

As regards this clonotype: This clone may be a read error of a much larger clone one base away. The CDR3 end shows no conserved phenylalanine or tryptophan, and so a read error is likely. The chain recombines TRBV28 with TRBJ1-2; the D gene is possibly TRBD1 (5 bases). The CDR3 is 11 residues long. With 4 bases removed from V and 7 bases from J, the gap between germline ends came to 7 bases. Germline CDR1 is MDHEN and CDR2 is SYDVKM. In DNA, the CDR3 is TGTGCCAGCAGTTCAGGGTTTGGCTACACCCTC. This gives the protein CASSSGFGYTL.

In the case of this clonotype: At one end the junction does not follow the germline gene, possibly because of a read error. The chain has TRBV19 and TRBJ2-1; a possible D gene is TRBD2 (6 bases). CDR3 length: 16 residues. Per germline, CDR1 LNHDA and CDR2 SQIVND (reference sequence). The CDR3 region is CAGSSRTGTVYNERFF. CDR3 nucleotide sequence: TGTGCCGGTAGCTCACGAACCGGGACTGTGTACAATGAGCGGTTCTTC.

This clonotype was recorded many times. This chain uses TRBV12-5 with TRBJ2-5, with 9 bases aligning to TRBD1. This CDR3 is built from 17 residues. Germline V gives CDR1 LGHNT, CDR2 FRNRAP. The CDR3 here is CAIPPGQGKSGDQTQYF. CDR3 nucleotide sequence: TGTGCCATTCCCCCCGGACAGGGGAAATCCGGGGACCAGACCCAGTACTTC.

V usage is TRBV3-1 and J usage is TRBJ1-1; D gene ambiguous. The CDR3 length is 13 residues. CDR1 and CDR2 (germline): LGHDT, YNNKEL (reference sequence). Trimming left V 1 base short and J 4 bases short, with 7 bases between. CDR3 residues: CASSQVAATEAFF. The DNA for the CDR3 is TGTGCCAGCAGCCAAGTGGCTGCCACTGAAGCTTTCTTT.

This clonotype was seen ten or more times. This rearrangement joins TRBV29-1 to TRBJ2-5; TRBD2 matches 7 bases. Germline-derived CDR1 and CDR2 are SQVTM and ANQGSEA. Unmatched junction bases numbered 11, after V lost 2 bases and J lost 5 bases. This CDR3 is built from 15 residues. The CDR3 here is CSVEPVGGFGETQYF. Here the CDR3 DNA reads TGCAGCGTTGAACCGGTGGGAGGGTTTGGGGAGACCCAGTACTTC.

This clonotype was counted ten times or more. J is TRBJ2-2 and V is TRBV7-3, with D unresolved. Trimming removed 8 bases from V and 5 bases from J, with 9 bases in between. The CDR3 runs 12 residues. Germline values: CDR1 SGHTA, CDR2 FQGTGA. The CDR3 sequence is CASRSYTGELFF. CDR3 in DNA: TGTGCCAGCCGTTCATATACCGGGGAGCTGTTTTTT.

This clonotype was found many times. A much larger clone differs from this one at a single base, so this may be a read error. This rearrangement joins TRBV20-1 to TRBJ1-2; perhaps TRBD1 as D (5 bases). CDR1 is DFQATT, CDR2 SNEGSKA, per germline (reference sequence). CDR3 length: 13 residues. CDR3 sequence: CSASKDGHYAYTF. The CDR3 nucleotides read TGCAGTGCCAGCAAGGACGGACACTATGCCTACACCTTC.

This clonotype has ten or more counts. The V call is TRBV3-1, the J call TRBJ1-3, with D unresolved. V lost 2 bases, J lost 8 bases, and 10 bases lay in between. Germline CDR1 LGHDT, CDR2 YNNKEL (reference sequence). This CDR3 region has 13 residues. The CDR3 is CASSQSLTDTIYF. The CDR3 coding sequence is TGTGCCAGCAGCCAATCTCTAACGGACACCATATATTTT.

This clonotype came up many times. CDR3: CATSATVGTGSRTGELFF. DNA of the CDR3: TGTGCCACCAGTGCAACCGTCGGGACAGGGTCTCGGACCGGGGAGCTGTTTTTT. The chain uses TRBV24-1 and TRBJ2-2, with TRBD1 identical over 9 bases. V shed 5 bases, J shed 5 bases, and the junction held 14 bases outside the gene matches. The CDR3 has 18 residues. Germline CDR1 and CDR2: KGHDR and SFDVKD.

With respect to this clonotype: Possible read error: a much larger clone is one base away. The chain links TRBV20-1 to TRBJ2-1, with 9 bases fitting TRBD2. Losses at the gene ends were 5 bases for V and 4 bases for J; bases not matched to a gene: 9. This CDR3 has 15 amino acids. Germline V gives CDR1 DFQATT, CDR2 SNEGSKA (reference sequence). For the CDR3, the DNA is TGCAGTGCTCCTAGCGGGGCGTTACGATACAATGAGCAGTTCTTC. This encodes CSAPSGALRYNEQFF.

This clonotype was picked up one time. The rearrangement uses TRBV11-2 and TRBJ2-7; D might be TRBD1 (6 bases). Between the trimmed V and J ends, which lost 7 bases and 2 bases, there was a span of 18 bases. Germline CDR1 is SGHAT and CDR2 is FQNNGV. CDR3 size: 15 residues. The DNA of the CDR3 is TGTGCCAGCACAACAGGGCCAGGGTCGGCCTACGAGCAGTACGTC. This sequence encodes CASTTGPGSAYEQYV.

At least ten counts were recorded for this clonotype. The CDR3, as DNA: TGCAGTGCCCCTGGGGGGGCGAATGGAAACACCATATATTTT. Amino acids: CSAPGGANGNTIYF. The V gene is TRBV20-1, the J gene TRBJ1-3, with a weak D call TRBD1 (6 bases). The V end lost 6 bases, the J end lost 3 bases, and 15 bases lay between the germline ends. Looked up from germline, CDR1 is DFQATT and CDR2 is SNEGSKA (reference sequence). The CDR3 covers 14 residues.

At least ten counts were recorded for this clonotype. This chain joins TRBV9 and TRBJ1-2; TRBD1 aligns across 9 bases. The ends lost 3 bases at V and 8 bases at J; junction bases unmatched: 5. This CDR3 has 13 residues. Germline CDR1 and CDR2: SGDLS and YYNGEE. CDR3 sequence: CASSARTGDGYTF. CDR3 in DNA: TGTGCCAGCAGCGCCAGGACAGGGGACGGCTACACCTTC.

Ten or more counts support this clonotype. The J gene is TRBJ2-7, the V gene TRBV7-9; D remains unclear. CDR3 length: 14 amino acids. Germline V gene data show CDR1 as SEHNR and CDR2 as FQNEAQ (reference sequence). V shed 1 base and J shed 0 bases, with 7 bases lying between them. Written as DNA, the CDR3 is TGTGCCAGCAGCTTAGAGGTCAGCTCCTACGAGCAGTACTTC. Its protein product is CASSLEVSSYEQYF.